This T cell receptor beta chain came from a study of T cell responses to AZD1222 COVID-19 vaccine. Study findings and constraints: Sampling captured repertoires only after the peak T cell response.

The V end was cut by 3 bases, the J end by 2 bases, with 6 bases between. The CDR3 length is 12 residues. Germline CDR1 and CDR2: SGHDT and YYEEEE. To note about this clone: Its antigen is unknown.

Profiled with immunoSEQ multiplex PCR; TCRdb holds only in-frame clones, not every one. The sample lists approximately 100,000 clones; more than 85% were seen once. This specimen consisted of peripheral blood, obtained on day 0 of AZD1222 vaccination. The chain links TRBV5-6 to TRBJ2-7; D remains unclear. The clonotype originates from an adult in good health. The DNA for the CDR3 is TGTGCCAGCAGCTCCGGCCCCTACGAGCAGTACTTC. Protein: CASSSGPYEQYF. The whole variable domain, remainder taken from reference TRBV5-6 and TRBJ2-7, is DAGVTQSPTHLIKTRGQQVTLRCSPKSGHDTVSWYQQALGQGPQFIFQYYEEEERQRGNFPDRFSGHQFPNYSSELNVNALLLGDSALYLCASSSGPYEQYFGPGTRLTVT.